This T cell receptor beta chain came from a study of early T cells in non-severe SARS-CoV-2 infection. On the study more broadly: The sequenced material was bulk RNA from unsorted whole blood, and its chains were unpaired.

Points from the study as a whole: Anti-spike CD8 responses were favored in VDJdb matching, and private and CD4 specificities were missed.

Comments on this clonotype: Its antigen is currently unknown.

Individual cDNA molecules carried attached unique molecular identifiers. One entry per CDR3 protein results from TCRdb running MiXCR on the 5' RACE reads. The table lists 64,000 or so distinct CDR3 sequences, approximately 12% of them singletons, with under 1.5% in the top ten. The length of the CDR3 is 14 residues. CDR1 SEHNR and CDR2 FQNEAQ come from the germline V gene (reference sequence). V was cut by 1 base and J by 8 bases, with 9 bases left in between. This clonotype originated in an adult who was a healthcare worker with PCR-confirmed SARS-CoV-2 infection or an uninfected control (not recorded which). The V call is TRBV7-9, the J call TRBJ1-6, with D possibly TRBD1 on 6 matching bases. Sequencing used whole blood, obtained at baseline. The CDR3: CASSLGGADSPLHF. CDR3 in DNA: TGTGCCAGCAGCTTAGGGGGGGCCGATTCACCCCTCCACTTT.